This entry lists 32 T cell receptor beta chains sequenced from one sample in a study of blood T cell repertoires in COVID-19. Clones were read by immunoSEQ multiplex PCR, and TCRdb kept only the in-frame ones, dropping some. The sample lists hundreds of thousands of clones; around 89% were seen once. Sequenced input: peripheral blood. The receptors here all came from a woman in her twenties or thirties who had recovered from COVID-19.

The chain recombines TRBV2 with TRBJ2-7, with D hard to call. The CDR3 is made up of 13 amino acids. Germline values: CDR1 SNHLY, CDR2 FYNNEI. The V end was cut by 3 bases, the J end by 6 bases, with 12 bases between. CDR3 region: CASSERPSGEQYF. DNA of the CDR3: TGTGCCAGCAGTGAGCGCCCCTCGGGCGAGCAGTACTTC.

The chain has TRBV2 and TRBJ2-5; 8 positions agree with TRBD1. The trim removed 6 bases at V and 3 bases at J, leaving 6 bases unmatched. The CDR3 contains 14 residues. Germline CDR1 SNHLY, CDR2 FYNNEI. In DNA form, the CDR3 reads TGTGCCAGCAGACCAGGGGGCTCAGAAGAGACCCAGTACTTC. Translated: CASRPGGSEETQYF.

The CDR3 coding sequence is TGTGCCAGCAGTCGGGACAGCACTGAAGCTTTCTTT. Encoded protein: CASSRDSTEAFF. V usage is TRBV12-3 or TRBV12-4 and J usage is TRBJ1-1; 7 positions agree with TRBD1. The CDR3 loop spans 12 amino acids. The ends lost 5 bases at V and 4 bases at J; junction bases unmatched: 1.

V usage is TRBV7-9 and J usage is TRBJ1-1, with D perhaps TRBD1 (6 bases). The CDR3 is 16 amino acids. V was cut by 2 bases and J by 0 bases, with 13 bases left in between. Per germline, CDR1 SEHNR and CDR2 FQNEAQ (reference sequence). The CDR3 nucleotides are TGTGCCAGCAGCTTAATCCGGGGGGCGTTGAACACTGAAGCTTTCTTT. Translating it yields CASSLIRGALNTEAFF.

The chain combines TRBV28 with TRBJ1-6; the D is unclear. Germline V gene sequence: CDR1 MDHEN, CDR2 SYDVKM. V was shortened by 7 bases and J by 8 bases, with 12 bases between the two germline ends. The CDR3 runs 13 residues. The CDR3 DNA follows: TGTGCCAGCAATGAGGTTCGGGATTCACCCCTCCACTTT. Residues: CASNEVRDSPLHF.

This chain connects TRBV25-1 to TRBJ1-2; D is perhaps TRBD1 (6 bases). CDR3 length equals 12 residues. Germline lookup yields CDR1 MGHDK and CDR2 SYGVNS. Trimming stripped 2 bases from V and 11 bases from J, with 12 bases between. The CDR3 loop reads CASSEGQGRYTF. In DNA, the CDR3 is TGTGCCAGCAGTGAAGGCCAGGGGAGATACACCTTC.

A remark on this clone: Other DNA sequences in the same sample also yield this CDR3. V usage is TRBV7-2 and J usage is TRBJ1-1; a weak D match, TRBD1 (6 bases). Trimming pared 4 bases from V and 4 bases from J, leaving 13 bases between. The CDR3 totals 14 residues. The germline gives CDR1 SGHTA, CDR2 FQGNSA. CDR3 loop: CASSSRTGITEAFF. In DNA form, the CDR3 reads TGTGCCAGCAGCTCCAGAACAGGGATCACTGAAGCTTTCTTT.

V and J are TRBV27 and TRBJ2-7; a possible D gene is TRBD2 (5 bases). CDR1 and CDR2 (germline): MNHEY, SMNVEV (reference sequence). The CDR3 covers 14 residues. Trimming left V 5 bases short and J 5 bases short, with 16 bases between. The CDR3 coding sequence is TGTGCCAGCAGTCCCAGGTCACCGGGAAACGAGCAGTACTTC. Translation gives CASSPRSPGNEQYF.

This clone was seen just once. This sequence joins TRBV5-1 and TRBJ1-1; TRBD1 matches 9 bases. CDR1 and CDR2 (germline): SGHRS, YFSETQ. The junction had 9 bases not matched to a gene; V was cut back by 2 bases and J by 4 bases. CDR3 length: 16 residues. The CDR3 region is CASSFGFLTGGTEAFF. In DNA, the CDR3 is TGCGCCAGCAGCTTTGGGTTCCTGACAGGGGGCACTGAAGCTTTCTTT.

This clone has a single count. The chain is built from TRBV4-2 and TRBJ2-7; TRBD2 matches at 12 bases. J gave up 1 base and V 5 bases, and 3 bases lay outside the gene matches. This CDR3 has 15 amino acids. Germline V CDR1 and CDR2: LGHNA, YNFKEQ. The CDR3: CASSDTSGGSYEQYF. The CDR3 nucleotides read TGTGCCAGCAGCGATACTAGCGGGGGGTCCTACGAGCAGTACTTC.

CDR3: CATSREEGSGNTIYF. CDR3 DNA sequence: TGTGCCACCAGCAGAGAAGAGGGCAGCGGAAACACCATATATTTT. V is TRBV15 and J is TRBJ1-3, with D hard to call. The V gene lost 0 bases and the J gene lost 4 bases, with 10 bases spanning the gap. The CDR3 runs to 15 residues. CDR1 is LNHNV and CDR2 is YYDKDF in the germline V gene (reference sequence).

The rearrangement uses TRBV25-1 and TRBJ2-4; 9 bases are a match to TRBD1. V lost 6 bases to trimming and J lost 8 bases; unmatched junction nucleotides: 8. The CDR3 has 14 residues. Germline V CDR1 and CDR2: MGHDK, SYGVNS. In DNA, the CDR3 is TGTGCCAGCAGCCAGACAGGGGGTCGCGACATTCAGTACTTC. Protein sequence: CASSQTGGRDIQYF. Drawing the rest from reference TRBV25-1 and TRBJ2-4, the complete variable domain is EADIYQTPRYLVIGTGKKITLECSQTMGHDKMYWYQQDPGMELHLIHYSYGVNSTEKGDLSSESTVSRIRTEHFPLTLESARPSHTSQYLCASSQTGGRDIQYFGAGTRLSVL.

The J gene is TRBJ1-1, the V gene TRBV28; TRBD1 is a possible D gene (5 bases). Germline CDR1 is MDHEN and CDR2 is SYDVKM. Trimming left V 4 bases short and J 1 base short, with 13 bases between. This CDR3 spans 15 amino acids. The CDR3 coding sequence is TGTGCCAGCAGTTCTCGGGGGGAGGCGAACACTGAAGCTTTCTTT. As protein: CASSSRGEANTEAFF.

The V call is TRBV12-5, the J call TRBJ2-3, with 9 bases identical to TRBD2. The germline V gene encodes CDR1 LGHNT and CDR2 FRNRAP. J was trimmed by 9 bases and V by 6 bases; bases with no gene match: 10. This CDR3 is built from 14 residues. CDR3 coding DNA: TGTGCTAGTGGCCCCAGCGGGGGGCACGCCACGCAGTATTTT. It encodes CASGPSGGHATQYF.

This rearrangement joins TRBV24-1 to TRBJ2-5, with 9 bases aligning to TRBD1. This CDR3 contains 16 residues. Trimming at V came to 4 bases and at J to 3 bases, leaving 8 bases not matched to a gene. Germline loops: CDR1 KGHDR, CDR2 SFDVKD. The CDR3 coding sequence is TGTGCCACCAGTGAGCAACCGGGACAGGGAAAAGAGACCCAGTACTTC. This sequence encodes CATSEQPGQGKETQYF.

The sample holds many counts of this clone. The rearrangement links TRBV2 to TRBJ1-5, with D uncertain. The V end lost 7 bases, the J end lost 5 bases, and 15 bases lay between the germline ends. CDR1 SNHLY and CDR2 FYNNEI come from the germline V gene. This CDR3 comprises 14 residues. CDR3 nucleotide sequence: TGTGCCAGCACGGAAGAACAGCCGGATCAGCCCCAGCATTTT. Protein: CASTEEQPDQPQHF.

The J gene is TRBJ1-4, the V gene TRBV5-4; D is unclear. The germline gives CDR1 SGHNT, CDR2 YYREEE (reference sequence). This CDR3 has 16 residues. Trimming left V 0 bases short and J 2 bases short, with 11 bases between. CDR3 DNA sequence: TGTGCCAGCAGCTTGGGCAGTGGAGGGACTAATGAAAAACTGTTTTTT. Amino acid sequence: CASSLGSGGTNEKLFF.

The V gene is TRBV7-8, the J gene TRBJ1-2; 9 nucleotides align to TRBD1. This CDR3 contains 16 residues. J gave up 8 bases and V 0 bases, and 10 bases lay outside the gene matches. Per germline, CDR1 SGHVS and CDR2 FQNEAQ. CDR3 in amino acids: CASSLASPGQGGGYTF. CDR3 in DNA: TGTGCCAGCAGCTTAGCCAGTCCGGGACAGGGAGGCGGCTACACCTTC. Full variable domain (outside the CDR3, taken from reference TRBV7-8 and TRBJ1-2): GAGVSQSPRYKVAKRGQDVALRCDPISGHVSLFWYQQALGQGPEFLTYFQNEAQLDKSGLPSDRFFAERPEGSVSTLKIQRTQQEDSAVYLCASSLASPGQGGGYTFGSGTRLTVV.

The chain links TRBV4-3 to TRBJ1-4; TRBD1 might be the D (6 bases). Germline values: CDR1 LGHNA, CDR2 YSLEER. The CDR3 is 16 amino acids. The germline V and J ends were trimmed by 2 bases and 6 bases, with 16 bases remaining between them. The CDR3 sequence is CASSQTLQGGDEKLFF. The CDR3, as DNA: TGCGCCAGCAGCCAAACTCTACAGGGAGGGGATGAAAAACTGTTTTTT.

This chain uses TRBV9 with TRBJ2-4, with TRBD2 identical over 13 bases. The germline CDR1 and CDR2 sequences are SGDLS and YYNGEE. The CDR3 consists of 19 residues. V was pared by 3 bases and J by 0 bases, with 9 bases of the junction left unmatched. The CDR3 spells CASSEGGLAGDLAKNIQYF. The DNA of the CDR3 is TGTGCCAGCAGCGAAGGAGGACTAGCGGGGGATCTAGCCAAAAACATTCAGTACTTC. Variable domain in full (rest from reference TRBV9 and TRBJ2-4): DSGVTQTPKHLITATGQRVTLRCSPRSGDLSVYWYQQSLDQGLQFLIQYYNGEERAKGNILERFSAQQFPDLHSELNLSSLELGDSALYFCASSEGGLAGDLAKNIQYFGAGTRLSVL.

V usage is TRBV30 and J usage is TRBJ1-6; D gene unclear. With 3 bases removed from V and 7 bases from J, the gap between germline ends came to 7 bases. This CDR3 has 12 amino acids. Germline loops: CDR1 GTSNPN, CDR2 SVGIG (reference sequence). DNA of the CDR3: TGTGCCTGGAGAGCGAGCAATTCACCCCTCCACTTT. Translation: CAWRASNSPLHF.

The chain employs TRBV5-4 and TRBJ2-2, with 9 positions matching TRBD1. The CDR3 runs 15 residues. Looked up from germline, CDR1 is SGHNT and CDR2 is YYREEE (reference sequence). With V trimmed by 3 bases and J by 6 bases, 6 bases remained unmatched. In DNA, the CDR3 is TGTGCCAGCAGCTATACAGGGGGCATCCCCGGGGAGCTGTTTTTT. Protein: CASSYTGGIPGELFF.

The CDR3 region is CASSDLLRQGSNQPQHF. The CDR3 DNA is TGTGCCAGCAGTGATCTCCTCCGCCAGGGGAGCAATCAGCCCCAGCATTTT. This chain links TRBV6-1 with TRBJ1-5; D might be TRBD1 (6 bases). With 3 bases removed from V and 1 base from J, the gap between germline ends came to 16 bases. CDR1 is MNHNS and CDR2 is SASEGT in the germline V gene. This CDR3 has 17 residues.

V is TRBV19 and J is TRBJ2-3; TRBD2 matches at 10 bases. The V segment lost 7 bases and the J segment 0 bases; nucleotides outside the gene matches: 4. The CDR3 extends over 15 amino acids. CDR1 is LNHDA and CDR2 is SQIVND in the germline V gene (reference sequence). The CDR3 spells CASKKRGGSTDTQYF. In DNA, the CDR3 is TGTGCCAGTAAAAAGCGGGGGGGCAGCACAGATACGCAGTATTTT. The whole variable domain, filled in from reference TRBV19 and TRBJ2-3, reads DGGITQSPKYLFRKEGQNVTLSCEQNLNHDAMYWYRQDPGQGLRLIYYSQIVNDFQKGDIAEGYSVSREKKESFPLTVTSAQKNPTAFYLCASKKRGGSTDTQYFGPGTRLTVL.

The CDR3 DNA reads as TGTGCCAGCGAGGGACGGACAGGGAGGACCTACGAGCAGTACTTC. As protein: CASEGRTGRTYEQYF. The rearrangement links TRBV27 to TRBJ2-7; the match to TRBD1 covers 8 bases. Germline CDR1 and CDR2: MNHEY and SMNVEV (reference sequence). The CDR3 covers 15 residues. V lost 8 bases, J lost 2 bases, and 11 bases stayed unmatched.

The chain employs TRBV28 and TRBJ1-2, with D unclear. This CDR3 region has 13 residues. Germline CDR1 reads MDHEN; CDR2 reads SYDVKM. The V gene lost 5 bases and the J gene lost 4 bases, with 11 bases spanning the gap. This chain's CDR3 is CASSPDTFYGYTF. The CDR3 bases are TGTGCCAGCAGTCCTGACACTTTCTATGGCTACACCTTC.

CDR3 residues: CASRLTRSPLHF. CDR3 nucleotide sequence: TGTGCCAGCAGGTTGACACGCTCACCCCTCCACTTT. The chain employs TRBV2 and TRBJ1-6; D ambiguous. Trimming took off 6 bases at V and 10 bases at J, with 10 bases between the two ends. Germline V gene sequence: CDR1 SNHLY, CDR2 FYNNEI. There are 12 residues in the CDR3. Looking up the rest from reference TRBV2 and TRBJ1-6 gives the full variable domain: EPEVTQTPSHQVTQMGQEVILRCVPISNHLYFYWYRQILGQKVEFLVSFYNNEISEKSEIFDDQFSVERPDGSNFTLKIRSTKLEDSAMYFCASRLTRSPLHFGNGTRLTVT.

The chain couples TRBV19 to TRBJ2-5; 10 bases agree with TRBD2. The ends lost 6 bases at V and 5 bases at J; junction bases unmatched: 6. Germline lookup yields CDR1 LNHDA and CDR2 SQIVND (reference sequence). The CDR3 covers 14 residues. The CDR3 DNA follows: TGTGCCAGTAGAACTAGCGGGGCCAGGGAGACCCAGTACTTC. Translating it yields CASRTSGARETQYF.

Remarks on this clone: The sample carries other DNA sequences with the same CDR3. The J gene is TRBJ2-5, the V gene TRBV7-9, with TRBD2 matching over 8 bases. Trimming took 6 bases from V and 5 from J; bases not matched to a gene: 5. Germline CDR1 SEHNR, CDR2 FQNEAQ (reference sequence). The CDR3 is made up of 13 amino acids. The CDR3 DNA reads TGTGCCAGCAGTTTCGGGGGGGCGGAGACCCAGTACTTC. Translated: CASSFGGAETQYF.

The rearrangement links TRBV7-2 to TRBJ2-1, with D maybe TRBD1 (6 bases). V was cut by 4 bases and J by 4 bases, with 20 bases left in between. This CDR3 is built from 17 residues. Looked up from germline, CDR1 is SGHTA and CDR2 is FQGNSA. The CDR3 sequence: CASSSQGGRGVYNEQFF. CDR3 in DNA: TGTGCCAGCAGCTCCCAGGGCGGCAGGGGCGTTTACAATGAGCAGTTCTTC.

The chain combines TRBV5-5 with TRBJ2-1; D may be TRBD2 (6 bases). Germline V gene sequence: CDR1 SGHKS, CDR2 YYEKEE (reference sequence). With 4 bases removed from V and 4 bases from J, the gap between germline ends came to 15 bases. This CDR3 region has 15 residues. CDR3 nucleotide sequence: TGTGCCAGCAGCCCTGACGGGGGACCTTACAATGAGCAGTTCTTC. Its protein product is CASSPDGGPYNEQFF.

The chain recombines TRBV19 with TRBJ1-2; D unresolved. V shed 7 bases and J shed 2 bases, with 14 bases lying between them. Germline assignment: CDR1 LNHDA and CDR2 SQIVND (reference sequence). The CDR3 has 14 residues. CDR3 bases: TGTGCCAGTATCCGACCTGGCGGGAACTATGGCTACACCTTC. Protein product: CASIRPGGNYGYTF.